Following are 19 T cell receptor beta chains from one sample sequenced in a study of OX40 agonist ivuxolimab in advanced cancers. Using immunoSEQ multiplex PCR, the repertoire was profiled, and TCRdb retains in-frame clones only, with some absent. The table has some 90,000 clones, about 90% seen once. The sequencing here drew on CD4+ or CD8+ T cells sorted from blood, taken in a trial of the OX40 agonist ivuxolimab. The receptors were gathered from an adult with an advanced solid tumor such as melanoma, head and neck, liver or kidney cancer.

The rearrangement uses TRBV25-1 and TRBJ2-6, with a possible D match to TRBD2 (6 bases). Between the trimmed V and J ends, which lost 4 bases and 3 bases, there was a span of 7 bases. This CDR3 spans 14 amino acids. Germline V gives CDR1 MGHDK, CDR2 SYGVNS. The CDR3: CASSVGGGANVLTF. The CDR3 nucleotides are TGTGCCAGCAGTGTCGGGGGTGGGGCCAACGTCCTGACTTTC.

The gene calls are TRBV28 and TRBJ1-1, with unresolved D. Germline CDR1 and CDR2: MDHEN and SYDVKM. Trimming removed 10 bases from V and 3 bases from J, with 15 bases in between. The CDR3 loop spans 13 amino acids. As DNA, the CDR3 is TGTGCCATTGGGGATCTAGAGGACACTGAAGCTTTCTTT. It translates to CAIGDLEDTEAFF.

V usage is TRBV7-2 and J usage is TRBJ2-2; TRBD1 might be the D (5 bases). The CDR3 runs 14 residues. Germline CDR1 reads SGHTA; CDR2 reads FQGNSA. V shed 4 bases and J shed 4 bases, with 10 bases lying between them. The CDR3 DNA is TGTGCCAGCAGCTCGACAGTCTCCACCGGGGAGCTGTTTTTT. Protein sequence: CASSSTVSTGELFF. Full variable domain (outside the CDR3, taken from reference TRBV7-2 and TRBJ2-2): GAGVSQSPSNKVTEKGKDVELRCDPISGHTALYWYRQSLGQGLEFLIYFQGNSAPDKSGLPSDRFSAERTGGSVSTLTIQRTQQEDSAVYLCASSSTVSTGELFFGEGSRLTVL.

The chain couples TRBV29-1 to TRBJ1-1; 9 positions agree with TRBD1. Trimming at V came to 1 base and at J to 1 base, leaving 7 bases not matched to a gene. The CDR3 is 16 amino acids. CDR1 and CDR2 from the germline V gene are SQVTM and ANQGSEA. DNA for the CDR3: TGCAGCGTTGAAGGCATACAGGGGGCGGCGAACACTGAAGCTTTCTTT. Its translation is CSVEGIQGAANTEAFF.

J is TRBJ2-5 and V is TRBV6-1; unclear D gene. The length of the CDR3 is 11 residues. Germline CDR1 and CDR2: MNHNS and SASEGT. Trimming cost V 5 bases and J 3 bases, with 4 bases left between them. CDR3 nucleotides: TGTGCCAGCAGTTACGAAGAGACCCAGTACTTC. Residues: CASSYEETQYF.

The CDR3 DNA follows: TGTGCCAGCTCACCACCGGTAAGAGAGACCCAGTACTTC. Residues: CASSPPVRETQYF. The V call is TRBV18, the J call TRBJ2-5, with unresolved D. The V gene lost 0 bases and the J gene lost 4 bases, with 6 bases spanning the gap. The CDR3 loop spans 13 amino acids. Germline V CDR1 and CDR2: KGHSH, LQKENI.

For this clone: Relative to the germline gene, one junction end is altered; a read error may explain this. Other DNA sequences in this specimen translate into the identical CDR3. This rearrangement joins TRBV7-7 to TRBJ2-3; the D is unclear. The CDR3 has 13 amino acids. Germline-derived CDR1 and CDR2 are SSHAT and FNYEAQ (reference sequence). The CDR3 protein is CASSLGGTDTQYF. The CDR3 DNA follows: TGTGCTAGCAGCTTAGGAGGCACAGATACGCAGTATTTT. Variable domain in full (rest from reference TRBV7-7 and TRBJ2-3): GAGVSQSPRYKVTKRGQDVTLRCDPISSHATLYWYQQALGQGPEFLTYFNYEAQPDKSGLPSDRFSAERPEGSISTLTIQRTEQRDSAMYRCASSLGGTDTQYFGPGTRLTVL.

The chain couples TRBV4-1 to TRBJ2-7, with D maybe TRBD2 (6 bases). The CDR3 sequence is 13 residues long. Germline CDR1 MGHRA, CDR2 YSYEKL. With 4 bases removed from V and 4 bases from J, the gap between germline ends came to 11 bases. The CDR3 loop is CASSPFGLYEQYF. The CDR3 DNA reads TGCGCCAGCAGCCCCTTCGGACTATACGAGCAGTACTTC.

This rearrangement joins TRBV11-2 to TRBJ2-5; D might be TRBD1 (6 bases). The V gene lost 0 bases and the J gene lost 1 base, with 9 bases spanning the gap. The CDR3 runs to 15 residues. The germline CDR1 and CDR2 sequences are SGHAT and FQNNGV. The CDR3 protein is CASSLDRQVQETQYF. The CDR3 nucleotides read TGTGCCAGCAGCTTAGATAGACAGGTCCAAGAGACCCAGTACTTC.

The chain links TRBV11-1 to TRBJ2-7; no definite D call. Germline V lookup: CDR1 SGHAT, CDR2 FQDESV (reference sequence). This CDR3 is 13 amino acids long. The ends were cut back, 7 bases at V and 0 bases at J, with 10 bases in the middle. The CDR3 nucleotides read TGTGCCAGCACCCACTCCCTCTCCTACGAGCAGTACTTC. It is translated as CASTHSLSYEQYF.

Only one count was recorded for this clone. The DNA of the CDR3 is TGTGCCAGCAGCTTGGCGTGGGGGGCTGGGAACACTGAAGCTTTCTTT. This codes for CASSLAWGAGNTEAFF. This chain connects TRBV5-4 to TRBJ1-1, with D possibly TRBD1 on 6 matching bases. The germline gives CDR1 SGHNT, CDR2 YYREEE (reference sequence). The V and J ends lost 0 bases and 1 base respectively, with 13 bases between them. This CDR3 spans 16 amino acids.

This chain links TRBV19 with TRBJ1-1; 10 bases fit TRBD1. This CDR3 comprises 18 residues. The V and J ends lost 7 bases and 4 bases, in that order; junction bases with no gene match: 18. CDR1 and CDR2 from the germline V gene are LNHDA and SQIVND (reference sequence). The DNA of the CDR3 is TGTGCCAGTAATTCCCGAGCCAGGGACAGGGGAAGTGGCACTGAAGCTTTCTTT. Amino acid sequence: CASNSRARDRGSGTEAFF. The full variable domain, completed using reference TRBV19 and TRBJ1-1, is DGGITQSPKYLFRKEGQNVTLSCEQNLNHDAMYWYRQDPGQGLRLIYYSQIVNDFQKGDIAEGYSVSREKKESFPLTVTSAQKNPTAFYLCASNSRARDRGSGTEAFFGQGTRLTVV.

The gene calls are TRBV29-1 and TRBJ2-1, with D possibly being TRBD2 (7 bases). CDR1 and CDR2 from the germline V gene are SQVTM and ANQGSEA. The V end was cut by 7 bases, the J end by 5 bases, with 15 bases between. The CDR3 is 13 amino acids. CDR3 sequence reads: CSAGRTADNEQFF. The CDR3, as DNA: TGCAGCGCCGGGAGGACAGCGGACAATGAGCAGTTCTTC.

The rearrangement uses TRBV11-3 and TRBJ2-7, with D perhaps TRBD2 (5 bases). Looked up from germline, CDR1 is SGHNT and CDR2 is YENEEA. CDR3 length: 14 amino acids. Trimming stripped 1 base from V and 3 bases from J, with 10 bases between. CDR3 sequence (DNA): TGTGCCAGCAGCTTAGCACCCGAGGGCTACGAGCAGTACTTC. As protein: CASSLAPEGYEQYF. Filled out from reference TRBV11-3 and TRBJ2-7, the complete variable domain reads EAGVVQSPRYKIIEKKQPVAFWCNPISGHNTLYWYLQNLGQGPELLIRYENEEAVDDSQLPKDRFSAERLKGVDSTLKIQPAELGDSAVYLCASSLAPEGYEQYFGPGTRLTVT.

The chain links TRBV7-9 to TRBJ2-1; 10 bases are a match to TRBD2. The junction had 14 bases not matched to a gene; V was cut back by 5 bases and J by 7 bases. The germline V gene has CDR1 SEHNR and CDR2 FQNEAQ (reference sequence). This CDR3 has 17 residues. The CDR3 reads CASSPLFLAGVWNEQFF. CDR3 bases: TGTGCCAGCAGCCCCCTATTTCTAGCGGGAGTTTGGAATGAGCAGTTCTTC.

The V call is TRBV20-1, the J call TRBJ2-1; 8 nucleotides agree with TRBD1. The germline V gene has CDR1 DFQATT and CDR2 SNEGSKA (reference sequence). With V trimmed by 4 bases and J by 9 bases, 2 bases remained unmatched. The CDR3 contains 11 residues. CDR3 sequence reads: CSATGTGEQFF. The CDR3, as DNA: TGCAGTGCTACCGGGACAGGTGAGCAGTTCTTC.

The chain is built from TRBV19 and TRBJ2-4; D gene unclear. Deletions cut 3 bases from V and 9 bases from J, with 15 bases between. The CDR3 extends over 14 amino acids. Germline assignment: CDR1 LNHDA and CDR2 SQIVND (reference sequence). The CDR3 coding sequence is TGTGCCAGTAGTATCACGGGTAGAGGTGGCATTCAGTACTTC. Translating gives CASSITGRGGIQYF.

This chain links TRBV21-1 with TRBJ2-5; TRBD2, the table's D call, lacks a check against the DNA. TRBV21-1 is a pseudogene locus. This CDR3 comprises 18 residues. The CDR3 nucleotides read TGTGCCAGCAGCAAGGGTTGGCGAGCGGGAAAAGCAAGGGAGACCCAGTACTTC. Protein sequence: CASSKGWRAGKARETQYF.

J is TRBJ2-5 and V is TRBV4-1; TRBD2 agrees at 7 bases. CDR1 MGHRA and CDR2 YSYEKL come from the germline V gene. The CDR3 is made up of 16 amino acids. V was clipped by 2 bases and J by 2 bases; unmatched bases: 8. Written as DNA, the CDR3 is TGCGCCAGCAGCCAACTGGTAGCGGGTTATCAAGAGACCCAGTACTTC. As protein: CASSQLVAGYQETQYF.